A single sample is the source of the 2 T cell receptor beta chains below, sequenced in a study of tumor and adjacent non-tumor tissue in lung cancer. RNA was extracted from bulk tissue without any cell sorting. Distant lung tissue was collected more than 3 cm away from the tumor edge. Three rounds of nested PCR, following a modified ARM-PCR protocol, produced the TCRbeta library. TCRdb itself ran the multiplex PCR reads through MiXCR, one entry per CDR3 protein. The profile shows 80,000 to 130,000 distinct CDR3 sequences, 55% to 65% of them singletons. The sequencing sample was made of distant non-tumor lung tissue. The receptors were gathered from a young man with non-small cell lung cancer.

Points on this clonotype: At one of its ends the junction is not consistent with the germline gene, which may arise from a read error. This chain joins TRBV4-1 and TRBJ2-2; a weak D match, TRBD1 (6 bases). The CDR3 totals 15 residues. Germline CDR1 MGHRA, CDR2 YSYEKL. The CDR3 region is CASSQYINGNRDLFF. The CDR3 DNA follows: TGCGCCAGCAGCCAATACATCAACGGTAACAGGGACCTGTTTTTT.

As concerns this clonotype: A much bigger clone sits one base away, suggesting this may be a read error. It is likely a read error, because the conserved phenylalanine at the end of the CDR3 is missing. The chain recombines TRBV4-3 with TRBJ2-1; no clear D. There are 14 residues in the CDR3. Germline assignment: CDR1 LGHNA and CDR2 YSLEER. V was pared by 0 bases and J by 9 bases, with 12 bases between. The CDR3, as DNA: TGCGCCAGCAGCCAAGAAGTCCGGTGGGGTGAGCAGTTCTTA. Amino acid sequence: CASSQEVRWGEQFL.